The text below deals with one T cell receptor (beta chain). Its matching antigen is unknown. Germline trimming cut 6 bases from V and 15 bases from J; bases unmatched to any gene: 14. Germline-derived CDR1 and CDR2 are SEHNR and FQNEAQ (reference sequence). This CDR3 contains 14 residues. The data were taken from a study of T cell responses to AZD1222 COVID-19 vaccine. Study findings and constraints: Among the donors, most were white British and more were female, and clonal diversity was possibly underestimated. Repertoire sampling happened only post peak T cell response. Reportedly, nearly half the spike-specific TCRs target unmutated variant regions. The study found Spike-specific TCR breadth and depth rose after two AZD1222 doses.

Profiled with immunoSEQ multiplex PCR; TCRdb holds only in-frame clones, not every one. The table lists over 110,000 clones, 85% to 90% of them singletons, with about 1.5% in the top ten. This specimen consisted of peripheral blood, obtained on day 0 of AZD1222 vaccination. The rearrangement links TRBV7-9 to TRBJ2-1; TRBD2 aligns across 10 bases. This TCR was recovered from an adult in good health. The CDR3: CASSNPVLAGVTFF. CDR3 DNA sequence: TGTGCCAGCAGTAACCCCGTTCTAGCGGGGGTTACGTTCTTC.